This T cell receptor beta chain was recovered during a study of T cells in Graves' hyperthyroidism and ophthalmopathy. The investigators amplified TCR beta CDR3 regions from RNA transcripts. The study used the HTBI primer set for a first-round RT-PCR of the TCR CDR3. One entry per CDR3 protein, called by TCRdb with MiXCR from the multiplex PCR reads. The data contain 550,000 to 650,000 distinct CDR3 sequences, approximately 15% of them seen just once; the ten biggest clones take up under 7%. The germline gives CDR1 MNHNS, CDR2 SASEGT. The V end lost 7 bases, the J end lost 0 bases, and 19 bases lay between the germline ends. The CDR3 length is 16 residues.

The chain joins TRBV6-1 to TRBJ2-7; TRBD1 is a possible D gene (5 bases). The sequence was collected from a woman younger than 45 with Graves' hyperthyroidism that later progressed to Graves' ophthalmopathy. Input material: blood. The CDR3 DNA follows: TGTGCCAGCAAAACCGGACAATTCGGGTCCTCCTACGAGCAGTACTTC. Protein sequence: CASKTGQFGSSYEQYF.